The rows below give T cell receptor beta chains drawn from one sample of a study of cytomegalovirus exposure and HLA in healthy donors. Method: immunoSEQ multiplex PCR; TCRdb's copy keeps in-frame clones and lacks some. Of 90,000 to 120,000 clones in the sample, around 76% were seen once. The sequenced material came from PBMCs. Source of these receptors: a man younger than 30 in good health and CMV-seronegative. The CDR3 runs from the conserved cysteine through the conserved F or W. The D gene is left open where the match is weak. Not every row has a clone size; where given, it reads once, few, many or a size class.

clone size: -
D gene: -
CDR3 length: 17
V gene: TRBV27
J gene: TRBJ1-2
CDR3 DNA: TGTGCCAGCAGTCCCACCCCCCTAGGGAGGAATTCAGATGGCTACACCTTC
CDR3 protein: CASSPTPLGRNSDGYTF

clone size: -
D gene: TRBD1
CDR3 length: 13
V gene: TRBV2
J gene: TRBJ2-7
CDR3 DNA: TGTGCCAGCAGAGGGACAGGGACAACGACGCAGTACTTC
CDR3 protein: CASRGTGTTTQYF

clone size: -
D gene: -
CDR3 length: 15
V gene: TRBV7-2
J gene: TRBJ1-5
CDR3 DNA: TGTGCCAGCAGCCTACGAGCAGGGTGGAATCAGCCCCAGCATTTT
CDR3 protein: CASSLRAGWNQPQHF

clone size: -
D gene: -
CDR3 length: 12
V gene: TRBV28
J gene: TRBJ1-2
CDR3 DNA: TGTGCCAGCTTAACTACAGGGTTCGGCTACACCTTC
CDR3 protein: CASLTTGFGYTF

clone size: -
D gene: -
CDR3 length: 13
V gene: TRBV14
J gene: TRBJ1-2
CDR3 DNA: TGTGCCAGCAGCCCCGGGGGGGATGTTAGCTACACCTTC
CDR3 protein: CASSPGGDVSYTF

clone size: few
D gene: -
CDR3 length: 12
V gene: TRBV19
J gene: TRBJ1-5
CDR3 DNA: TGTGCCAGTAGCCCCTATAATCAGCCCCAGCATTTT
CDR3 protein: CASSPYNQPQHF

clone size: -
D gene: -
CDR3 length: 16
V gene: TRBV5-1
J gene: TRBJ1-4
CDR3 DNA: TGCGCCAGCAGCTTGGGCCCGACGGGATTCAATGAAAAACTGTTTTTT
CDR3 protein: CASSLGPTGFNEKLFF

clone size: -
D gene: TRBD1
CDR3 length: 14
V gene: TRBV19
J gene: TRBJ1-1
CDR3 DNA: TGTGCCAGTAGTGTTTACACAGGGGGCACTGAAGCTTTCTTT
CDR3 protein: CASSVYTGGTEAFF

clone size: few
D gene: TRBD1
CDR3 length: 13
V gene: TRBV6-6
J gene: TRBJ2-7
CDR3 DNA: TGTGCCAGCAGTAACAGACAGGGTGGAGGGCAGTACTTC
CDR3 protein: CASSNRQGGGQYF

clone size: -
D gene: -
CDR3 length: 15
V gene: TRBV6-6
J gene: TRBJ1-5
CDR3 DNA: TGTGCCAGCAGGCAGGGCCCTCCGGGCAATCAGCCCCAGCATTTT
CDR3 protein: CASRQGPPGNQPQHF

clone size: -
D gene: -
CDR3 length: 14
V gene: TRBV15
J gene: TRBJ2-7
CDR3 DNA: TGTGCCACCAGCAGGGACACGCTGGGATACGAGCAGTACTTC
CDR3 protein: CATSRDTLGYEQYF

clone size: -
D gene: TRBD1
CDR3 length: 14
V gene: TRBV7-9
J gene: TRBJ1-2
CDR3 DNA: TGTGCCAGCAGGCAACAGGGGGCGCGCCATGGCTACCCCTTC
CDR3 protein: CASRQQGARHGYPF

clone size: -
D gene: TRBD1
CDR3 length: 14
V gene: TRBV29-1
J gene: TRBJ1-3
CDR3 DNA: TGCAGCGCCGTCGACAGGGCATCTGGAAACACCATATATTTT
CDR3 protein: CSAVDRASGNTIYF

clone size: -
D gene: TRBD1
CDR3 length: 13
V gene: TRBV18
J gene: TRBJ2-7
CDR3 DNA: TGTGCCAGCTCGCCTAAGTCGACAGGGGAGCAGTACTTC
CDR3 protein: CASSPKSTGEQYF

clone size: -
D gene: -
CDR3 length: 15
V gene: TRBV18
J gene: TRBJ2-5
CDR3 DNA: TGTGCCAGCTCACCGCTCGGCGGGGTACAAGAGACCCAGTACTTC
CDR3 protein: CASSPLGGVQETQYF

clone size: once
D gene: TRBD1
CDR3 length: 15
V gene: TRBV9
J gene: TRBJ2-5
CDR3 DNA: TGTGCCAGCAGCGTACGGGCAGGGGGCAAAGAGACCCAGTACTTC
CDR3 protein: CASSVRAGGKETQYF

clone size: -
D gene: TRBD1
CDR3 length: 15
V gene: TRBV2
J gene: TRBJ1-2
CDR3 DNA: TGTGCCAGCACCATACTACAGGGGGCGCAGAATGGCTACCCCTTC
CDR3 protein: CASTILQGAQNGYPF

clone size: -
D gene: -
CDR3 length: 15
V gene: TRBV9
J gene: TRBJ2-3
CDR3 DNA: TGTGCCAGCAGCGCCCTAGCGTCTAGCACAGATACGCAGTATTTT
CDR3 protein: CASSALASSTDTQYF

clone size: -
D gene: TRBD1
CDR3 length: 18
V gene: TRBV4-3
J gene: TRBJ2-6
CDR3 DNA: TGCGCCAGCAGCGATTCCGGACAGGGGCCCTCTGGGGCCAACGTCCTGACTTTC
CDR3 protein: CASSDSGQGPSGANVLTF

clone size: many
D gene: TRBD1
CDR3 length: 15
V gene: TRBV6-6
J gene: TRBJ2-5
CDR3 DNA: TGTGCCAGCAGTTTAGACAGGGGTTTGCGGGAGACCCAGTACTTC
CDR3 protein: CASSLDRGLRETQYF

clone size: -
D gene: -
CDR3 length: 14
V gene: TRBV27
J gene: TRBJ2-7
CDR3 DNA: TGTGCCAGCAGTTTAGGGGGCAAAAACTACGAGCAGTACTTC
CDR3 protein: CASSLGGKNYEQYF

clone size: -
D gene: -
CDR3 length: 13
V gene: TRBV5-1
J gene: TRBJ2-7
CDR3 DNA: TGCGCCAGCAGCTTGGCCGTCACATACGAGCAGTACTTC
CDR3 protein: CASSLAVTYEQYF